This T cell receptor (beta chain) came from a study of T cells in localized non-small cell lung cancer. Profiling relied on immunoSEQ multiplex PCR, and the TCRdb table lists in-frame clones only, not all of them. The sample has about 1,600 clones; approximately 23% are singletons. Trimming removed 3 bases from V and 1 base from J; junction bases left unmatched: 22. Germline-derived CDR1 and CDR2 are LNHDA and SQIVND (reference sequence). The CDR3 covers 22 residues. Study-level points and caveats: Heterogeneity within the tumor remains possible, as just one region underwent sequencing. A median of 57 of the top 100 tumor clones appeared in adjacent lung, which was paired and uninvolved.

With regard to this clone: Its target is not known.

The chain carries TRBV19 and TRBJ2-4; 9 nucleotides line up with TRBD1. This clonotype was sampled from a male donor older than 55 with stage II squamous cell lung carcinoma. This sample comprised lung tumor tissue, obtained before any cancer treatment. The DNA of the CDR3 is TGTGCCAGTAGTATTGGGACCAAGGCATTGTGGGGACAGGGCCCGGCCAAAAACATTCAGTACTTC. Protein product: CASSIGTKALWGQGPAKNIQYF.